This T cell receptor beta chain came from a study of blood T cell repertoires in COVID-19. Whole-study context: The samples span acute and convalescent COVID-19 from the United States, Italy and Spain. PBMCs, B-cell-depleted T cells, or T cells were the source of the cDNA or gDNA that made up the material.

Repertoires were generated with immunoSEQ multiplex PCR, while TCRdb's copy carries only in-frame clones and drops some. The table includes tens of thousands of clones, just over 85% detected once. The receptor's source is a man over 45 with active COVID-19. The sequenced sample was peripheral blood.

The CDR3 here is CASSRVALETQYF. CDR3 DNA sequence: TGTGCCAGCAGTCGGGTGGCGTTAGAGACCCAGTACTTC. The V gene is TRBV6-5, the J gene TRBJ2-5, with D unclear. CDR3 size: 13 residues. CDR1 and CDR2 (germline): MNHEY, SVGAGI. The V and J ends lost 5 bases and 4 bases respectively, with 11 bases between them.